The 30 T cell receptor beta chains below come from one sample, sequenced in a study of post-analysis software for immune sequencing data. General study findings and limits: Four to six TRBV segments, including TRBV5-6, TRBV5-1 and TRBV20-1, were more frequent in patients than controls.

Every TCR beta cDNA library bore unique molecular identifiers. MiXCR, applied by TCRdb to the PCR reads, yields one record per CDR3 protein. This table has about 800,000 distinct CDR3 sequences, roughly 27% appearing once. No antigen has been identified for these receptors. The sample comprised blood. These receptors all come from a girl aged 10 to 17 with multiple sclerosis.

This clonotype was seen more than once but under ten times. CDR3 protein: CASSLAGHRTDTQYF. The CDR3 DNA reads TGTGCCAGCAGCTTAGCGGGGCACCGCACAGATACGCAGTATTTT. The rearrangement joins TRBV7-2 to TRBJ2-3; D is perhaps TRBD1 (5 bases). CDR1 is SGHTA and CDR2 is FQGNSA in the germline V gene. V shed 0 bases and J shed 1 base, with 8 bases lying between them. This CDR3 is 15 amino acids long.

CDR3 loop: CSVQTPTSGRWTGELFF. Written as DNA, the CDR3 is TGCAGCGTCCAGACCCCAACGAGCGGGAGATGGACCGGGGAGCTGTTTTTT. This chain uses TRBV29-1 with TRBJ2-2, with 8 bases identical to TRBD2. V shed 6 bases, J shed 5 bases, and the junction held 17 bases outside the gene matches. This CDR3 spans 17 amino acids. Germline V gene sequence: CDR1 SQVTM, CDR2 ANQGSEA.

The CDR3 nucleotides are TGCAGTGCTCACCACTTGGACTCCTACAATGAGCAGTTCTTC. Residues: CSAHHLDSYNEQFF. The rearrangement joins TRBV20-1 to TRBJ2-1; D unclear. The V gene lost 5 bases and the J gene lost 0 bases, with 11 bases spanning the gap. CDR1 is DFQATT, CDR2 SNEGSKA, per germline (reference sequence). CDR3 size: 14 residues.

The V call is TRBV20-1, the J call TRBJ1-2; weak D call: TRBD1 (5 bases). Germline V gene sequence: CDR1 DFQATT, CDR2 SNEGSKA (reference sequence). The V and J ends lost 1 base and 0 bases respectively, with 12 bases between them. The CDR3 totals 15 residues. The CDR3 region has the DNA TGCAGTGCTAGAGGGGGGACTAGCGCTAACTATGGCTACACCTTC. It encodes CSARGGTSANYGYTF.

CDR3 coding DNA: TGTGCCAGCAGCTCCCCCCGGACAGGGGTATACACGGATACGCAGTATTTT. Amino acids: CASSSPRTGVYTDTQYF. V is TRBV27 and J is TRBJ2-3; 9 bases line up with TRBD1. V trimming: 6 bases; J trimming: 6 bases; junction bases outside the gene matches: 16. Germline V lookup: CDR1 MNHEY, CDR2 SMNVEV (reference sequence). This CDR3 spans 17 amino acids.

The chain recombines TRBV6-2 or TRBV6-3 with TRBJ1-2, with 9 bases lining up with TRBD1. V lost 6 bases to trimming and J lost 8 bases; unmatched junction nucleotides: 16. The CDR3 sequence is 16 residues long. Germline assignment: CDR1 MNHEY and CDR2 SVGEGT. CDR3 amino acids: CASSYSPGQGPPGYTF. The CDR3 region has the DNA TGTGCCAGCAGCTACAGCCCGGGACAGGGCCCTCCGGGCTACACCTTC.

In this sample, this clonotype turned up a few times. V usage is TRBV20-1 and J usage is TRBJ2-1, with unresolved D. CDR3 size: 15 residues. The germline CDR1 and CDR2 sequences are DFQATT and SNEGSKA (reference sequence). The germline V and J ends were trimmed by 1 base and 5 bases, with 15 bases remaining between them. CDR3 DNA sequence: TGCAGTGCTAGAGTTGGAGTCGGTCCCCACAATGAGCAGTTCTTC. This sequence encodes CSARVGVGPHNEQFF.

In DNA, the CDR3 is TGCAGTGCTATACCCTACGGGCGGGGTTCGAGCACAGATACGCAGTATTTT. It codes for CSAIPYGRGSSTDTQYF. The gene calls are TRBV20-1 and TRBJ2-3, with D possibly matching TRBD2 (6 bases). The V gene lost 4 bases and the J gene lost 0 bases, with 20 bases spanning the gap. The CDR3 loop spans 17 amino acids. The germline CDR1 and CDR2 sequences are DFQATT and SNEGSKA (reference sequence).

The chain links TRBV5-1 to TRBJ2-2; no firm D call. The CDR3 has 14 residues. Trimming shortened V by 2 bases and J by 5 bases, and 10 bases separated the two germline ends. Germline CDR1 and CDR2: SGHRS and YFSETQ. The CDR3 is CASSLRKVTGELFF. For the CDR3, the DNA is TGCGCCAGCAGCTTAAGGAAAGTAACCGGGGAGCTGTTTTTT.

The rearrangement uses TRBV5-1 and TRBJ2-3, with 8 bases identical to TRBD2. V lost 7 bases and J lost 2; bases outside the gene matches: 12. Germline values: CDR1 SGHRS, CDR2 YFSETQ. The CDR3 totals 16 residues. CDR3 DNA sequence: TGCGCCAGCCGGGAGGGAGGAGCGGGAGCCACAGATACGCAGTATTTT. It yields the protein CASREGGAGATDTQYF.

This rearrangement joins TRBV5-6 to TRBJ1-1; no clear D gene. V dropped 4 bases and J dropped 6 bases, with 19 bases sitting between them. Per the germline V gene, CDR1 is SGHDT and CDR2 is YYEEEE. There are 15 residues in the CDR3. CDR3 nucleotide sequence: TGTGCCAGCAGCCGATCCGGTTGGCGAGGGTCTGAAGCTTTCTTT. Amino acid sequence: CASSRSGWRGSEAFF.

The sample holds a few counts of this clonotype. The CDR3 sequence is CASSLGHSNYGYTF. The CDR3 nucleotides read TGTGCCAGCAGTTTAGGACACTCTAACTATGGCTACACCTTC. The rearrangement joins TRBV28 to TRBJ1-2, with D possibly being TRBD1 (5 bases). V lost 2 bases to trimming and J lost 0 bases, with 7 bases between them. Germline V gene lookup returns CDR1 MDHEN and CDR2 SYDVKM. CDR3 length: 14 residues.

This chain joins TRBV6-1 and TRBJ1-1; D is ambiguous. V lost 2 bases and J lost 5, with 9 bases in between. The CDR3 extends over 13 amino acids. Germline V gene sequence: CDR1 MNHNS, CDR2 SASEGT. The CDR3 DNA is TGTGCCAGCAGTGAATTGAGGGATACTGAAGCTTTCTTT. This encodes CASSELRDTEAFF.

The chain carries TRBV28 and TRBJ2-4; D unclear. Germline CDR1 MDHEN, CDR2 SYDVKM. The CDR3 is 17 amino acids. V lost 3 bases and J 1 base, leaving 16 bases between the germline ends. The CDR3 region has the DNA TGTGCCAGCAGTTTCTCTCTCCGAGGTGTGGCCAAAAACATTCAGTACTTC. As protein: CASSFSLRGVAKNIQYF.

The chain uses TRBV2 and TRBJ2-3; possible D gene TRBD2, 6 bases. The CDR3 has 14 amino acids. Germline assignment: CDR1 SNHLY and CDR2 FYNNEI. Trimming took off 4 bases at V and 0 bases at J, with 8 bases between the two ends. CDR3 region: CASSAAGSTDTQYF. The DNA for the CDR3 is TGTGCCAGCAGTGCGGCGGGGAGCACAGATACGCAGTATTTT. Together with reference TRBV2 and TRBJ2-3, the CDR3 gives the full variable domain: EPEVTQTPSHQVTQMGQEVILRCVPISNHLYFYWYRQILGQKVEFLVSFYNNEISEKSEIFDDQFSVERPDGSNFTLKIRSTKLEDSAMYFCASSAAGSTDTQYFGPGTRLTVL.

The chain recombines TRBV12-3 or TRBV12-4 with TRBJ2-1; TRBD2 matches at 8 bases. V lost 6 bases, J lost 4 bases, and 8 bases stayed unmatched. The CDR3 spans 15 residues. The CDR3 DNA sequence: TGTGCCAGCAGCCCGACTAGCGCGGTTTACAATGAGCAGTTCTTC. Its protein product is CASSPTSAVYNEQFF.

This clonotype was seen repeatedly, ten times or more. The chain recombines TRBV5-5 with TRBJ2-3; D not certain. V dropped 2 bases and J dropped 5 bases, with 9 bases sitting between them. The germline V gene encodes CDR1 SGHKS and CDR2 YYEKEE (reference sequence). This CDR3 spans 13 amino acids. The CDR3 reads CASSFASQDTQYF. In DNA form, the CDR3 reads TGTGCCAGCAGCTTTGCAAGTCAAGATACGCAGTATTTT.

This clonotype is a singleton in its sample. J is TRBJ2-7 and V is TRBV4-3; tentatively, D is TRBD2 (5 bases). Germline V gene data show CDR1 as LGHNA and CDR2 as YSLEER. V lost 4 bases and J lost 0, with 13 bases in between. The CDR3 consists of 15 residues. The CDR3 spells CASSPEDLASYEQYF. For the CDR3, the DNA is TGCGCCAGCAGCCCAGAGGACTTAGCCTCCTACGAGCAGTACTTC.

The CDR3 coding sequence is TGTGCCAGCAGCCAAGTCTGGGCAGCGGGAGTCCACGAGCAGTACTTC. Encoded protein: CASSQVWAAGVHEQYF. The chain links TRBV14 to TRBJ2-7, with 8 bases that match TRBD2. CDR3 size: 16 residues. With 1 base clipped from V and 5 bases from J, the junction kept 10 bases outside the gene matches. Per germline, CDR1 SGHDN and CDR2 FVKESK.

In this sample, this clonotype turned up a few times. This sequence joins TRBV6-1 and TRBJ2-7; 7 nucleotides agree with TRBD2. Unmatched junction bases numbered 3, after V lost 4 bases and J lost 3 bases. Looked up from germline, CDR1 is MNHNS and CDR2 is SASEGT. This CDR3 is 13 amino acids long. DNA for the CDR3: TGTGCCAGCAGTGGTCCTAGCGGCTACGAGCAGTACTTC. It codes for CASSGPSGYEQYF.

This clonotype has a handful of counts. The chain uses TRBV12-3 or TRBV12-4 and TRBJ2-5; D is undetermined. The CDR3 is made up of 12 amino acids. The V gene lost 3 bases and the J gene lost 6 bases, with 8 bases spanning the gap. This CDR3 reads CASSFGAKTQYF. CDR3 nucleotides: TGTGCCAGCAGTTTTGGAGCGAAGACCCAGTACTTC.

This clonotype was seen a few times. The chain joins TRBV4-3 to TRBJ2-7; tentatively, D is TRBD2 (6 bases). V was trimmed by 3 bases and J by 4 bases, leaving 25 bases between them. This CDR3 region has 18 residues. Per germline, CDR1 LGHNA and CDR2 YSLEER. Here the CDR3 reads CASSHELGVGGSGYEQYF. The CDR3 DNA sequence: TGCGCCAGCAGCCATGAGTTAGGTGTTGGAGGGAGTGGGTACGAGCAGTACTTC.

This clonotype was counted a few times. The J gene is TRBJ2-7, the V gene TRBV20-1; D is perhaps TRBD2 (6 bases). Germline CDR1 and CDR2: DFQATT and SNEGSKA (reference sequence). The germline V and J ends were trimmed by 3 bases and 1 base, with 10 bases remaining between them. This CDR3 contains 13 residues. CDR3 region: CSARGGESYEQYF. For the CDR3, the DNA is TGCAGTGCTAGGGGCGGGGAATCCTACGAGCAGTACTTC.

V and J are TRBV7-8 and TRBJ2-1; TRBD2 might be the D (7 bases). V lost 3 bases to trimming and J lost 13 bases, with 22 bases between them. CDR1 SGHVS and CDR2 FQNEAQ come from the germline V gene. The CDR3 length is 15 residues. CDR3 sequence reads: CASSFEGGDQETQFF. For the CDR3, the DNA is TGTGCCAGCAGCTTTGAGGGGGGGGACCAAGAGACCCAGTTCTTC.

As regards this clonotype: A much bigger clone sits one base away, suggesting this may be a read error. CDR3 sequence reads: CACSATSGATYEQYF. As DNA, the CDR3 is TGTGCCTGCAGCGCAACTAGCGGAGCTACCTACGAGCAGTACTTC. V usage is TRBV7-2 and J usage is TRBJ2-7; 8 nucleotides agree with TRBD2. The CDR3 loop spans 15 amino acids. CDR1 is SGHTA, CDR2 FQGNSA, per germline.

This clonotype came up a few times. V gene TRBV7-2 combines with J gene TRBJ2-4; D may be TRBD1 or TRBD2 (6 bases each). The CDR3 covers 13 residues. CDR1 is SGHTA, CDR2 FQGNSA, per germline. V was cut by 6 bases and J by 15 bases, with 21 bases left in between. CDR3 bases: TGTGCCAGCAGGCGCGGGACACAAGAGACCCGGTACTTC. Protein sequence: CASRRGTQETRYF.

This clonotype showed up just a few times. V gene TRBV2 combines with J gene TRBJ2-6; D could derive from TRBD1 or TRBD2 (5 bases each). Germline V gene data show CDR1 as SNHLY and CDR2 as FYNNEI. With 5 bases removed from V and 0 bases from J, the gap between germline ends came to 26 bases. The length of the CDR3 is 21 residues. The chain's CDR3 is CASSKLTGTQSTSSGANVLTF. Here the CDR3 DNA reads TGTGCCAGCAGTAAATTAACCGGGACCCAAAGCACATCCTCTGGGGCCAACGTCCTGACTTTC.

About this clonotype: Possible read error: a much larger clone is one base away. This CDR3 fails to terminate in the conserved phenylalanine or tryptophan, so it likely reflects a read error. The rearrangement uses TRBV20-1 and TRBJ1-2; the D is unclear. Trimming removed 3 bases at V and 0 bases at J, with 2 bases between. Germline CDR1 and CDR2: DFQATT and SNEGSKA (reference sequence). This CDR3 region has 11 residues. The CDR3 DNA reads as TGCAGTGCTAGCCCTAACTATGGCTACACCCTC. Encoded protein: CSASPNYGYTL.

J is TRBJ2-1 and V is TRBV20-1; 7 nucleotides match TRBD2. The CDR3 runs 15 residues. The trim removed 2 bases at V and 5 bases at J, leaving 9 bases unmatched. Germline assignment: CDR1 DFQATT and CDR2 SNEGSKA (reference sequence). The CDR3 sequence: CSARPGGSGHNEQFF. CDR3 coding DNA: TGCAGTGCTAGACCGGGCGGGAGTGGCCACAATGAGCAGTTCTTC.

The chain carries TRBV20-1 and TRBJ2-3, with TRBD2 matching 9 bases. J was trimmed by 2 bases and V by 1 base; bases with no gene match: 4. CDR1 and CDR2 (germline): DFQATT, SNEGSKA (reference sequence). This CDR3 spans 15 amino acids. The CDR3 sequence is CSARALAGTTDTQYF. The CDR3 nucleotides are TGCAGTGCTAGAGCTCTAGCGGGGACCACAGATACGCAGTATTTT.